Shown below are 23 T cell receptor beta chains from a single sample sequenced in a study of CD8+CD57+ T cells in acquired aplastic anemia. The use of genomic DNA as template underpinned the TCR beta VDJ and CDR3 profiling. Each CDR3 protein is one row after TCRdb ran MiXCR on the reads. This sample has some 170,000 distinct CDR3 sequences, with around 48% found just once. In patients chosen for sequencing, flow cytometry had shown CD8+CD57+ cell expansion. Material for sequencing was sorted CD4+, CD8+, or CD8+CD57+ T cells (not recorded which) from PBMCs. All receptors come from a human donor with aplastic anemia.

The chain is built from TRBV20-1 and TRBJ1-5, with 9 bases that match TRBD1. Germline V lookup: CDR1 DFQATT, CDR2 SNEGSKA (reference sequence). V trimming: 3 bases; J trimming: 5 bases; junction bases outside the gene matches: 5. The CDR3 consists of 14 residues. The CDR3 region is CSASPGTGYQPQHF. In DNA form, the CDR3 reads TGCAGTGCTAGCCCCGGGACAGGGTATCAGCCCCAGCATTTT.

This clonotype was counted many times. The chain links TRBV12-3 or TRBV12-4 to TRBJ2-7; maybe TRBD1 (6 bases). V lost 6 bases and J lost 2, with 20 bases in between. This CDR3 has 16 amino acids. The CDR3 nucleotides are TGTGCCAGCAGCCGACCAGGGGCGAGGGGGACCTACGAGCAGTACTTC. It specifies CASSRPGARGTYEQYF.

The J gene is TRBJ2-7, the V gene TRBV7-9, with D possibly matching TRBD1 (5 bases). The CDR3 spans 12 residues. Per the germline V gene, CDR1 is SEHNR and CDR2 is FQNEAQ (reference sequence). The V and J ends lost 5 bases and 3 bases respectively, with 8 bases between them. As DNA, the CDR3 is TGTGCCAGCAGCGAGACAGTCTACGAGCAGTACTTC. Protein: CASSETVYEQYF.

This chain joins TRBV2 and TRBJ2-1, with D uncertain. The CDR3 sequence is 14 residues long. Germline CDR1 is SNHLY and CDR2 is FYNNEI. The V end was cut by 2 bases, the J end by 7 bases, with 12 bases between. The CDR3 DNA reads TGTGCCAGCAGTGAATGGGCCGGCGTGAATGAGCAGTTCTTC. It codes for CASSEWAGVNEQFF.

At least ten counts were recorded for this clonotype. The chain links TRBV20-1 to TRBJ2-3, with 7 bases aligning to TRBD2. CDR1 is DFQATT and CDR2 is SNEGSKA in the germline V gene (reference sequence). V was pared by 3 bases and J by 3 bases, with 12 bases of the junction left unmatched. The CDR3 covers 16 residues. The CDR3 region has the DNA TGCAGTGCTAGCGCCACGAGCGGGGCCGGTACAGATACGCAGTATTTT. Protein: CSASATSGAGTDTQYF.

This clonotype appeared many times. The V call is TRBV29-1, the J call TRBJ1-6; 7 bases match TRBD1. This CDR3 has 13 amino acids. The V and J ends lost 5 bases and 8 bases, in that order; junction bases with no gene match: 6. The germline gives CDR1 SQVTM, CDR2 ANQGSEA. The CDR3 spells CSVQVGGDSPLHF. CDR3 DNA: TGCAGCGTTCAAGTAGGGGGCGATTCACCCCTCCACTTT.

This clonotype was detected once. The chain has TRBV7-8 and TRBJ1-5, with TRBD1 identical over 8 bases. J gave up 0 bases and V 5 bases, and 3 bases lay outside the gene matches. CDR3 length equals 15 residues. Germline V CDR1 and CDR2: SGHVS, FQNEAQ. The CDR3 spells CASSRQGYSNQPQHF. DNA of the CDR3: TGTGCCAGCAGCCGACAGGGGTATAGCAATCAGCCCCAGCATTTT.

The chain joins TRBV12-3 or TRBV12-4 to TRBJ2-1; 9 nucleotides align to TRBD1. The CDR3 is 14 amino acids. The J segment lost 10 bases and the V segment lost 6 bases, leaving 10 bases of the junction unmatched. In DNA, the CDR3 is TGTGCCAGCAGAAAACAGGGGGCGTCGGACGAGCAGTTCTTC. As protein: CASRKQGASDEQFF.

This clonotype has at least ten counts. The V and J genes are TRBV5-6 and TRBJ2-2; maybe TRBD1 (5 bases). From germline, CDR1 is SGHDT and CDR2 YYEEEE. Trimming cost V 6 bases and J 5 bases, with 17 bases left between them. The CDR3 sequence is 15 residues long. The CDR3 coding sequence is TGTGCCAGCACCAATGTGGTCCCAGGGACCGGGGAGCTGTTTTTT. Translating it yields CASTNVVPGTGELFF.

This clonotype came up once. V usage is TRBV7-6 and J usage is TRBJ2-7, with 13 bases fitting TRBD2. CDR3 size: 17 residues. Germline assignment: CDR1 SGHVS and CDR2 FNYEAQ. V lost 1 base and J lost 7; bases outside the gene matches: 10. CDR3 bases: TGTGCCAGCAGCTTAGGGCCGTTACTAGCGGGGGGGCAGGAGCAGTACTTC. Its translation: CASSLGPLLAGGQEQYF.

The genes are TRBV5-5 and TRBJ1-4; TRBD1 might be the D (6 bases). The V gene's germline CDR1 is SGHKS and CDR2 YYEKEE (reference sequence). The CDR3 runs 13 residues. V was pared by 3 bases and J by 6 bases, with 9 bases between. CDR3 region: CASSWDNYEKLFF. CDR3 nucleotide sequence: TGTGCCAGCAGCTGGGACAACTATGAAAAACTGTTTTTT.

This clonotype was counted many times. The CDR3 region has the DNA TGCGCCAGCAGCTTGGAGTTCAGGGGGTCTGGAAACACCATATATTTT. This sequence encodes CASSLEFRGSGNTIYF. The chain carries TRBV5-1 and TRBJ1-3, with 7 nucleotides matching TRBD1. Germline trimming cut 0 bases from V and 1 base from J; bases unmatched to any gene: 4. This CDR3 has 16 residues. Germline assignment: CDR1 SGHRS and CDR2 YFSETQ.

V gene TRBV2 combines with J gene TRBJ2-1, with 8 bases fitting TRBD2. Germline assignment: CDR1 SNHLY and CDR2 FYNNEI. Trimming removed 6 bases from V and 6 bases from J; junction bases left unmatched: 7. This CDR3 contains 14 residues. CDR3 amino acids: CASRRAGVSNEQFF. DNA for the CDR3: TGTGCCAGCAGAAGAGCGGGAGTTTCCAATGAGCAGTTCTTC.

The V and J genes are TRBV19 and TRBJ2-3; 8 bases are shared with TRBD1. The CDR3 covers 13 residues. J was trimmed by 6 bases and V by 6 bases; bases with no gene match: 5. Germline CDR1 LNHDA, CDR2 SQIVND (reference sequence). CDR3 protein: CASRGQGKDTQYF. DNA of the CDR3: TGTGCCAGTAGAGGACAGGGAAAGGATACGCAGTATTTT.

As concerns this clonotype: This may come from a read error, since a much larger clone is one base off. DNA for the CDR3: TGCGCCAGCAGCCAAGAGGGCTCCGGCACAGATACGCAGTATTTT. It specifies CASSQEGSGTDTQYF. This rearrangement joins TRBV4-3 to TRBJ2-3; D is undetermined. This CDR3 is 15 amino acids long. Germline-derived CDR1 and CDR2 are LGHNA and YSLEER. V was pared by 0 bases and J by 1 base, with 8 bases between.

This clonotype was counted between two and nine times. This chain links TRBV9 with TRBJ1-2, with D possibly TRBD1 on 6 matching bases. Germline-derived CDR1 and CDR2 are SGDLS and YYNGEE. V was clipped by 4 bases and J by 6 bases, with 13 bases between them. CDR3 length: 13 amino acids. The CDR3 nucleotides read TGTGCCAGCAGCACACAGGACAGTGATGGCTACACCTTC. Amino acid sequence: CASSTQDSDGYTF.

The CDR3, as DNA: TGTGCCAGCAGCCCCGAAGTCCAAGACACCGGGGAGCTGTTTTTT. This gives the protein CASSPEVQDTGELFF. The chain couples TRBV3-1 to TRBJ2-2; D ambiguous. V was pared by 4 bases and J by 3 bases, with 12 bases between. This CDR3 has 15 amino acids. CDR1 is LGHDT and CDR2 is YNNKEL in the germline V gene (reference sequence).

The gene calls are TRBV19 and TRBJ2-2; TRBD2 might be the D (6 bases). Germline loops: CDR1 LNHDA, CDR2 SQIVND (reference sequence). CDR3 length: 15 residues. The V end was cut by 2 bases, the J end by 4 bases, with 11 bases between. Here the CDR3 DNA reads TGTGCCAGTAGTATATTAAGCGGGCTCACCGGGGAGCTGTTTTTT. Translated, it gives CASSILSGLTGELFF. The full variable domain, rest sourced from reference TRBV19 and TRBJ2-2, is DGGITQSPKYLFRKEGQNVTLSCEQNLNHDAMYWYRQDPGQGLRLIYYSQIVNDFQKGDIAEGYSVSREKKESFPLTVTSAQKNPTAFYLCASSILSGLTGELFFGEGSRLTVL.

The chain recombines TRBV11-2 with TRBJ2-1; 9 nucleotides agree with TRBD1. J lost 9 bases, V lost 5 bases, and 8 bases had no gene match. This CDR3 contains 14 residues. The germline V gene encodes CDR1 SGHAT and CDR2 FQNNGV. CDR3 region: CASSPRQGGVEQFF. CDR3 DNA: TGTGCCAGCAGCCCCCGACAGGGGGGTGTTGAGCAGTTCTTC.

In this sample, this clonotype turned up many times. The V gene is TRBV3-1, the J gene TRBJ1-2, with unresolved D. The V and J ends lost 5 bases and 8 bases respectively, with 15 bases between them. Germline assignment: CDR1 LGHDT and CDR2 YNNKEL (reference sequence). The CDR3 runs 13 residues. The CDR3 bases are TGTGCCAGCAGCGGTGACGGTTCGAGAGGCTACACCTTC. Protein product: CASSGDGSRGYTF.

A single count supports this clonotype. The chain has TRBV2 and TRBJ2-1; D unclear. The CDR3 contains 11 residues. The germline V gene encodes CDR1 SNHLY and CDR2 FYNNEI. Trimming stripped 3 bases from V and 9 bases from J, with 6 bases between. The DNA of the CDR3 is TGTGCCAGCAGTGAGGGAAGTGAGCAGTTCTTC. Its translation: CASSEGSEQFF.

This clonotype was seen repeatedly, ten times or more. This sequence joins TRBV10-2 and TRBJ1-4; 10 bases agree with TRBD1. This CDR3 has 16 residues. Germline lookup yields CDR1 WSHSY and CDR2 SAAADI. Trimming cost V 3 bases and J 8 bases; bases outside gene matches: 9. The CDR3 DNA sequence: TGCGCCAGCAGTGACCGGGACAGGGGTTCTAGCGAAAAACTGTTTTTT. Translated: CASSDRDRGSSEKLFF.

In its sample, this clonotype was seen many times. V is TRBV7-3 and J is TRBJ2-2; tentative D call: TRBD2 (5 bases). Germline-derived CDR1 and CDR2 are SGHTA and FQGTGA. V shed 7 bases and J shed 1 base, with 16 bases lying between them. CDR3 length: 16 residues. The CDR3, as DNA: TGTGCCAGCAACGCCATAGGAGGCAGGAACACCGGGGAGCTGTTTTTT. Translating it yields CASNAIGGRNTGELFF.